This is a list of T cell receptor beta chains from one sample in a study of cytomegalovirus exposure and HLA in healthy donors. The assay was immunoSEQ multiplex PCR, and TCRdb's table has in-frame clones only and misses some. Counted here are 210,000 or so clones, roughly 88% occurring once; the ten biggest clones make up roughly 3%. What was sequenced was PBMCs. These TCRs come from a young woman in good health and CMV-seronegative. The CDR3 runs from the conserved cysteine through the conserved F or W. The D gene is left open where the match is weak. A row's size may be missing; if present it is once, few, many or a size class.

J,D,V,size,CDR3,DNA
TRBJ2-3,TRBD1,TRBV9,once,CASSARQGQDTQYF,TGTGCCAGCAGCGCTAGACAGGGCCAAGATACGCAGTATTTT
TRBJ2-3,TRBD2,TRBV7-9,-,CASTLSGGTDTQYF,TGTGCCAGCACCCTTAGCGGGGGCACAGATACGCAGTATTTT
TRBJ2-7,-,TRBV28,-,CASSLGSRPYEQYF,TGTGCCAGCAGTTTGGGCAGTCGACCCTACGAGCAGTACTTC
TRBJ2-3,-,TRBV6-1,-,CASSERSHGGTQYF,TGTGCCAGCAGTGAGCGGTCCCACGGAGGGACGCAGTATTTT
TRBJ1-1,-,TRBV7-9,-,CASSLGSARTEAFF,TGTGCCAGCAGCTTAGGTTCGGCCAGGACTGAAGCTTTCTTT
TRBJ1-5,-,TRBV2,few,CASSDATGWAQHF,TGTGCCAGCAGTGATGCTACGGGGTGGGCCCAGCATTTT
TRBJ2-2,-,TRBV9,-,CASSVEAWGSSGTGELFF,TGTGCCAGCAGCGTAGAAGCCTGGGGCAGTTCAGGGACCGGGGAGCTGTTTTTT
TRBJ1-4,TRBD1,TRBV4-1,-,CASRGTGGEKLFF,TGCGCCAGCAGGGGGACAGGGGGTGAAAAACTGTTTTTT
TRBJ1-5,TRBD1,TRBV6-1,many,CASSDSDRGPQPQHF,TGTGCCAGCAGTGACTCGGACAGGGGGCCTCAGCCCCAGCATTTT
TRBJ2-1,TRBD2,TRBV10-1,-,CARTQRELVGNEQFF,TGCGCCAGGACCCAGCGGGAGTTGGTGGGCAATGAGCAGTTCTTC
TRBJ2-7,TRBD2,TRBV6-1,once,CASSEIAGGPKEQYF,TGTGCCAGCAGTGAAATAGCGGGAGGGCCGAAAGAGCAGTACTTC
TRBJ2-1,TRBD2,TRBV27,-,CASRATSGPNNEQFF,TGTGCCAGCAGGGCGACTAGCGGGCCTAACAATGAGCAGTTCTTC
TRBJ1-1,-,TRBV15,-,CATGQGVEAFF,TGTGCCACCGGTCAGGGCGTTGAAGCTTTCTTT
TRBJ1-2,-,TRBV28,-,CASSLLGGYGYTF,TGTGCCAGCAGCCTCCTAGGCGGGTATGGCTACACCTTC
TRBJ2-5,-,TRBV5-4,-,CASTLKGGGETQYF,TGTGCCAGCACCCTAAAGGGGGGGGGAGAGACCCAGTACTTC
TRBJ2-5,TRBD2,TRBV7-2,once,CASSPSPREGTQYF,TGTGCCAGCAGCCCTTCTCCCCGGGAGGGGACCCAGTACTTC
TRBJ2-2,TRBD1,TRBV29-1,-,CSVESGTGWTGELFF,TGCAGCGTTGAATCTGGGACAGGGTGGACCGGGGAGCTGTTTTTT
TRBJ2-1,-,TRBV27,-,CASSLETVGEQFF,TGTGCCAGCAGTTTAGAGACAGTCGGCGAGCAGTTCTTC
TRBJ2-7,TRBD1,TRBV6-6,-,CASSYAQGGYEQYF,TGTGCCAGCAGTTACGCACAGGGGGGCTACGAGCAGTACTTC
TRBJ1-4,-,TRBV5-4,-,CASSLGTAQGNNEKLFF,TGTGCCAGCAGCTTGGGTACAGCGCAGGGGAATAATGAAAAACTGTTTTTT
TRBJ2-1,TRBD2,TRBV7-9,-,CASSSLAGDSYNEQFF,TGTGCCAGCAGCTCCCTAGCGGGAGACTCCTACAATGAGCAGTTCTTC